The 7 T cell receptor beta chains listed next were all sequenced from one sample in a study of regulatory T cells in long-lasting Graves disease. The time point here: newly diagnosed GD, antithyroid drugs for less than 3 months. PBMC-extracted RNA yielded the TCR library. With iRepertoire HTBI primers and Arm-PCR of CDR3 regions, TCR beta libraries were built. TCRdb passed the multiplex PCR reads through MiXCR, listing each CDR3 protein once. The sample holds about 540,000 distinct CDR3 sequences, roughly 13% seen once. The same data also went into a second study, on T cells in Graves' hyperthyroidism and ophthalmopathy.

The source was peripheral blood mononuclear cells (PBMCs), collected at new diagnosis, from a patient treated with antithyroid drugs. These receptors were taken from a man younger than 45 with Graves disease.

This clonotype was counted at least ten times. V is TRBV29-1 and J is TRBJ2-5; TRBD2 aligns across 9 bases. The CDR3 runs 18 residues. Germline CDR1 is SQVTM and CDR2 is ANQGSEA. V lost 8 bases to trimming and J lost 9 bases; unmatched junction nucleotides: 28. This CDR3 reads CSPLPLVSGSPNSGAQYF. The CDR3 DNA sequence: TGCAGCCCTCTACCCCTAGTTAGCGGGAGCCCTAACTCTGGGGCCCAGTACTTC.

V usage is TRBV10-3 and J usage is TRBJ1-1; D is uncertain. This CDR3 region has 14 residues. The V gene's germline CDR1 is ENHRY and CDR2 SYGVKD. V lost 5 bases to trimming and J lost 3 bases, with 13 bases between them. CDR3 DNA sequence: TGTGCCATCAGTTTAGGGAGGTCGGACACTGAAGCTTTCTTT. It specifies CAISLGRSDTEAFF.

This clonotype was found many times. The CDR3 nucleotides read TGTGCCAGCAGACACCAGCTGCAGTATTTT. It codes for CASRHQLQYF. The chain couples TRBV2 to TRBJ2-3; D remains ambiguous. Trimming shortened V by 6 bases and J by 11 bases, and 9 bases separated the two germline ends. This CDR3 contains 10 residues. Germline-derived CDR1 and CDR2 are SNHLY and FYNNEI.

This clonotype was detected many times. The V gene is TRBV5-1, the J gene TRBJ2-1; maybe TRBD2 (5 bases). Germline CDR1 is SGHRS and CDR2 is YFSETQ. The CDR3 has 11 residues. Trimming pared 5 bases from V and 7 bases from J, leaving 7 bases between. The CDR3 region has the DNA TGCGCCAGCAGGGGGAGTAATGAGCAGTTCTTC. This encodes CASRGSNEQFF.

This clonotype was detected many times. This chain joins TRBV27 and TRBJ2-5; the match to TRBD2 covers 10 bases. There are 15 residues in the CDR3. Unmatched junction bases numbered 8, after V lost 5 bases and J lost 5 bases. The germline gives CDR1 MNHEY, CDR2 SMNVEV (reference sequence). In DNA form, the CDR3 reads TGTGCCAGCAGTGCAATCCTAGCGGGAGTGGAGACCCAGTACTTC. Translation: CASSAILAGVETQYF.

This clonotype was counted ten times or more. The gene calls are TRBV2 and TRBJ2-3; no firm D call. Per germline, CDR1 SNHLY and CDR2 FYNNEI. Between the trimmed V and J ends, which lost 10 bases and 4 bases, there was a span of 9 bases. The CDR3 consists of 11 residues. CDR3 region: CATEVPDTQYF. Written as DNA, the CDR3 is TGTGCCACCGAGGTCCCAGATACGCAGTATTTT.

Worth noting for this clonotype: A much larger clone is a single base away; this may be a read error. Because it lacks the conserved phenylalanine or tryptophan at the end, this CDR3 is likely a read error. This chain uses TRBV24-1 with TRBJ2-7, with D possibly matching TRBD2 (5 bases). Germline V CDR1 and CDR2: KGHDR, SFDVKD. The CDR3 loop spans 16 amino acids. Trimming removed 2 bases from V and 2 bases from J, with 15 bases in between. Here the CDR3 reads CATSDSGLTIAYEQYL. CDR3 sequence (DNA): TGTGCCACCAGTGATTCCGGGTTGACTATAGCCTACGAGCAGTACCTC.